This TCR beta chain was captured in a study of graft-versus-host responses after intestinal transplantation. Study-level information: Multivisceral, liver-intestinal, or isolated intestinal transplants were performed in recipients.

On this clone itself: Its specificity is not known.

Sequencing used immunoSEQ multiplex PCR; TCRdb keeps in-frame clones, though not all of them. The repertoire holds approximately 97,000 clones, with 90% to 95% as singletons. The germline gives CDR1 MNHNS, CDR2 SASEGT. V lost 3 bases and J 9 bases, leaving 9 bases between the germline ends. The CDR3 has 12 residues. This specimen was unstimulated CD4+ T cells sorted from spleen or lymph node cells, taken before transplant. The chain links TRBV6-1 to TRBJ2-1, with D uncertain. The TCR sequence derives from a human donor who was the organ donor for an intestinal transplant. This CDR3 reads CASSDVVSEQFF. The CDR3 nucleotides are TGTGCCAGCAGTGATGTGGTGAGTGAGCAGTTCTTC.